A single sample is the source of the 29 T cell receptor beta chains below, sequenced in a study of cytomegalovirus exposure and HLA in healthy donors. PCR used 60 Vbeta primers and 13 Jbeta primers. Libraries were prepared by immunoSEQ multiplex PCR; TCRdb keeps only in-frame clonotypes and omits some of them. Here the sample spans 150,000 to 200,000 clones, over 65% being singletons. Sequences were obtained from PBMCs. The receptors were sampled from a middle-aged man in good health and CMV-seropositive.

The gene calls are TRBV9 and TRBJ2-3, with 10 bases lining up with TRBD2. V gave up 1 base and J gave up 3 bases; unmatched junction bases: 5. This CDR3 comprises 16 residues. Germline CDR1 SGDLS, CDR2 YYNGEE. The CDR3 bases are TGTGCCAGCAGCGTACAGCGGGGGGGTCAGACAGATACGCAGTATTTT. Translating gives CASSVQRGGQTDTQYF.

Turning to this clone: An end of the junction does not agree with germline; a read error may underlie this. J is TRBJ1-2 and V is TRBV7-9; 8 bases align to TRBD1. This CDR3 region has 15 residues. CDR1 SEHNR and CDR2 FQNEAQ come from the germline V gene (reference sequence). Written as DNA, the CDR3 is TGTTCCAGCAGCACGCGGGGACAGGTGGGCTATGGCTACACCTTC. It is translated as CSSSTRGQVGYGYTF.

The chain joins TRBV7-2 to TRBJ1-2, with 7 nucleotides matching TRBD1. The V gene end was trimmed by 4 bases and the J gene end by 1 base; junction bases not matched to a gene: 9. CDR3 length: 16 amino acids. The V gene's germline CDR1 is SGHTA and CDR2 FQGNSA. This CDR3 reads CASSSTGTAINYGYTF. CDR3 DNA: TGTGCCAGCAGCTCTACCGGGACAGCTATTAACTATGGCTACACCTTC.

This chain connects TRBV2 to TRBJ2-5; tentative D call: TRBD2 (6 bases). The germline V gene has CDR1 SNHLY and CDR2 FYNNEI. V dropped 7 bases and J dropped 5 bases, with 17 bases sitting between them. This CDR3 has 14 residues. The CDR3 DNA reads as TGTGCCAGCATCCTAGCGAAGGGCCGGGAGACCCAGTACTTC. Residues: CASILAKGRETQYF.

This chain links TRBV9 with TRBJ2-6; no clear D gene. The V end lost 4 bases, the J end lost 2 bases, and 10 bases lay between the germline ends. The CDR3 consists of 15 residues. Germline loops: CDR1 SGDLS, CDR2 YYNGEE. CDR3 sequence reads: CASSPRMAGANVLTF. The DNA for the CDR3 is TGTGCCAGCAGCCCCAGGATGGCTGGGGCCAACGTCCTGACTTTC.

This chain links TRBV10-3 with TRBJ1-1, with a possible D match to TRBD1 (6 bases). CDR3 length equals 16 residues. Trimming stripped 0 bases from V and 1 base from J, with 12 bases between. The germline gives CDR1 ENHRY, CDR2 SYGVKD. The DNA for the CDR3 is TGTGCCATCAGTGAGTCGAGGGGGAGGGGGAACACTGAAGCTTTCTTT. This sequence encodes CAISESRGRGNTEAFF.

DNA for the CDR3: TGTGCCAGCAGCCCCGGCCCTGGAGCTGAAGCTTTCTTT. This encodes CASSPGPGAEAFF. The rearrangement uses TRBV11-3 and TRBJ1-1; D is unclear. Trimming pared 5 bases from V and 6 bases from J, leaving 13 bases between. Germline CDR1 is SGHNT and CDR2 is YENEEA. This CDR3 has 13 amino acids.

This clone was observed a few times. For the CDR3, the DNA is TGTGCCAGCAGGGAGGGCCCTAAGGAGACCCAGTACTTC. This encodes CASREGPKETQYF. V gene TRBV11-2 combines with J gene TRBJ2-5, with D possibly being TRBD2 (6 bases). The V gene lost 6 bases and the J gene lost 5 bases, with 13 bases spanning the gap. The CDR3 consists of 13 residues. The germline V gene has CDR1 SGHAT and CDR2 FQNNGV.

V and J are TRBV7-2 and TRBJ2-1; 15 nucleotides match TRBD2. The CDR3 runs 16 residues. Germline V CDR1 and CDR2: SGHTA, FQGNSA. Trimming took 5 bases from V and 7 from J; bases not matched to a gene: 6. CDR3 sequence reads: CASSKGTSGGRNEQFF. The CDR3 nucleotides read TGTGCCAGCAGCAAGGGGACTAGCGGGGGGAGGAATGAGCAGTTCTTC.

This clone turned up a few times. CDR3 coding DNA: TGTGCCAGCAGCTTAGATCGGGGGGTTCAGCAGTACTTC. Translated, it gives CASSLDRGVQQYF. V usage is TRBV11-3 and J usage is TRBJ2-7, with TRBD2 identical over 7 bases. CDR1 is SGHNT and CDR2 is YENEEA in the germline V gene. The CDR3 covers 13 residues. V was pared by 0 bases and J by 8 bases, with 4 bases of the junction left unmatched.

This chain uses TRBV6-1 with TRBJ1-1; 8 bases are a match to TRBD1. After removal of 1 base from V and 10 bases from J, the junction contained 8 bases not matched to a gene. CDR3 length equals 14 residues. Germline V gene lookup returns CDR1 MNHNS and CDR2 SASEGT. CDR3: CASSEVAAGGLAFF. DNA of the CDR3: TGTGCCAGCAGTGAAGTTGCGGCAGGGGGCTTAGCTTTCTTT.

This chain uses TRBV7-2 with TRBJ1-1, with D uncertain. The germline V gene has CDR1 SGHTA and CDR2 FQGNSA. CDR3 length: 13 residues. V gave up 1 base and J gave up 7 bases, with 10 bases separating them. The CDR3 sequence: CASSLGLGGEAFF. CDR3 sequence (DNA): TGTGCCAGCAGCTTAGGGCTTGGCGGTGAAGCTTTCTTT.

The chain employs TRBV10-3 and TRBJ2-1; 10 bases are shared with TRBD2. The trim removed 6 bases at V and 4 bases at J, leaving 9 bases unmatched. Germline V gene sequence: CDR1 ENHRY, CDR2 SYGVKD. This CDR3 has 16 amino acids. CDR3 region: CAIRAASGGGYNEQFF. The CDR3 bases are TGTGCCATCAGGGCAGCTAGCGGGGGAGGTTACAATGAGCAGTTCTTC.

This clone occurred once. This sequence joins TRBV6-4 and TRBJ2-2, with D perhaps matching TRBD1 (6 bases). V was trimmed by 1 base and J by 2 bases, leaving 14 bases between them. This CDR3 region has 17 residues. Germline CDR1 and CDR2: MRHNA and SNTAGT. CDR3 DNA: TGTGCCAGCAGTGACTTCGTCCGGGACATAAACACCGGGGAGCTGTTTTTT. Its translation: CASSDFVRDINTGELFF.

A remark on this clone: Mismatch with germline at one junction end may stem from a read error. The CDR3 sequence is CASRRTSGPTGRIFF. For the CDR3, the DNA is TGTGCCAGCAGAAGGACTAGCGGGCCAACCGGTAGGATTTTTTTT. J is TRBJ2-3 and V is TRBV6-4, with TRBD2 matching over 11 bases. This CDR3 spans 15 amino acids. Germline V gene sequence: CDR1 MRHNA, CDR2 SNTAGT.

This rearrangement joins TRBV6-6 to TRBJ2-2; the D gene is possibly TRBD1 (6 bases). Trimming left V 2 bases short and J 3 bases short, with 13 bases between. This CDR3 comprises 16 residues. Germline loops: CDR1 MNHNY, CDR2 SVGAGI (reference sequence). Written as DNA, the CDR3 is TGTGCCAGCAGTTACCTCGGCAAGGGGGACACCGGGGAGCTGTTTTTT. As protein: CASSYLGKGDTGELFF.

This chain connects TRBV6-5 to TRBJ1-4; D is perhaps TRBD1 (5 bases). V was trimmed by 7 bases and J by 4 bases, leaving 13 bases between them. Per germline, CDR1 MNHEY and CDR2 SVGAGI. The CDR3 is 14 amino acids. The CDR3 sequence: CASTQGGFNEKLFF. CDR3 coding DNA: TGTGCCAGCACCCAGGGAGGGTTTAATGAAAAACTGTTTTTT.

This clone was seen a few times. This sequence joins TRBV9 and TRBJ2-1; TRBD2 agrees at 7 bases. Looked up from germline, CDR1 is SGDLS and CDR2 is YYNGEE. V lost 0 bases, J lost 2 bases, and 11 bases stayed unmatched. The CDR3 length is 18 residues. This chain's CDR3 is CASSVAATSLSAYNEQFF. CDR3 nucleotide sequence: TGTGCCAGCAGCGTAGCCGCGACTAGCCTAAGCGCCTACAATGAGCAGTTCTTC.

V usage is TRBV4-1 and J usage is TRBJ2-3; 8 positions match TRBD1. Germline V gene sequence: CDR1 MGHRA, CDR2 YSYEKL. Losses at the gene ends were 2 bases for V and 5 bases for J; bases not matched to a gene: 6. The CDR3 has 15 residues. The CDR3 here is CASSQPGQGRDTQYF. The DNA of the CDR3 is TGCGCCAGCAGCCAACCCGGACAGGGTAGAGATACGCAGTATTTT.

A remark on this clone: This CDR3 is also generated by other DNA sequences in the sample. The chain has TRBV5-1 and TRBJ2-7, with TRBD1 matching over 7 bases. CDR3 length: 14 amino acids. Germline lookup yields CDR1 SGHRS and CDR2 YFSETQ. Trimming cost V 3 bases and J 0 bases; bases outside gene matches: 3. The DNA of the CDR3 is TGCGCCAGCAGCTACAGGGGAAGCTCCTACGAGCAGTACTTC. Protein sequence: CASSYRGSSYEQYF. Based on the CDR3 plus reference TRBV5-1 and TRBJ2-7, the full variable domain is KAGVTQTPRYLIKTRGQQVTLSCSPISGHRSVSWYQQTPGQGLQFLFEYFSETQRNKGNFPGRFSGRQFSNSRSEMNVSTLELGDSALYLCASSYRGSSYEQYFGPGTRLTVT.

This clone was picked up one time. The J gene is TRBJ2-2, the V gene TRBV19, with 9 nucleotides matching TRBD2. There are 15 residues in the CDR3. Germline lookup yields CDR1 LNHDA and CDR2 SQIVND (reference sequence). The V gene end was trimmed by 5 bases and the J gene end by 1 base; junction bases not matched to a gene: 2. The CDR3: CASSALAGNTGELFF. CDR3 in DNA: TGTGCCAGTAGTGCACTAGCGGGGAACACCGGGGAGCTGTTTTTT.

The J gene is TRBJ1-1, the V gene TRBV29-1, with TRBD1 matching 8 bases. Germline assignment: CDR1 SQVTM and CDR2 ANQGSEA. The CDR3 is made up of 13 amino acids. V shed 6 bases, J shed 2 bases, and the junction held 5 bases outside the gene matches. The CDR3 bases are TGCAGCGTGATGGACAGGGCCAACACTGAAGCTTTCTTT. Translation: CSVMDRANTEAFF.

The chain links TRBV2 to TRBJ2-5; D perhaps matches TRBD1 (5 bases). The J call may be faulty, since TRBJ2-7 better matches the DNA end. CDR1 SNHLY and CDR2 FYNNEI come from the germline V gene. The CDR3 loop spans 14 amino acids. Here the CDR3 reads CASSVVTANYEQYF. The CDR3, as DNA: TGTGCCAGCAGTGTGGTGACAGCTAACTACGAGCAGTACTTC.

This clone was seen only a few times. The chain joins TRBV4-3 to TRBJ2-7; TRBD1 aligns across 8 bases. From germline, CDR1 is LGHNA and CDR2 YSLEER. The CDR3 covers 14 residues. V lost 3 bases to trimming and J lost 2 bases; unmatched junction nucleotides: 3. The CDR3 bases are TGCGCCAGCAGCCATCGGACAGGGCCCTACGAGCAGTACTTC. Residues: CASSHRTGPYEQYF.

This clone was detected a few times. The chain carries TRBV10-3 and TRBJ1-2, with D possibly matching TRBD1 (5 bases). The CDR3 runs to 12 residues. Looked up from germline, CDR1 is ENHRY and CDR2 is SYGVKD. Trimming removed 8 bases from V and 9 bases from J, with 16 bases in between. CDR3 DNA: TGTGCCATCCTCGTACAGGTGGATCGCTACACCTTC. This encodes CAILVQVDRYTF.

The CDR3 loop reads CASSRFVKEDYEQYF. As DNA, the CDR3 is TGTGCCAGCAGCAGATTTGTGAAGGAGGACTACGAGCAGTACTTC. The chain combines TRBV21-1 with TRBJ2-7; the table calls TRBD2, which could not be checked here. TRBV21-1 is assigned pseudogene status. There are 15 residues in the CDR3.

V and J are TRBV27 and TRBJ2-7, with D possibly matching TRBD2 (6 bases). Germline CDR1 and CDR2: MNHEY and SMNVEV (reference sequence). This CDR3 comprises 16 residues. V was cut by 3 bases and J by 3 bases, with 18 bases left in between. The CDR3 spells CASSFFRGDGVYEQYF. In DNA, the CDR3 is TGTGCCAGCAGTTTCTTCCGCGGGGATGGGGTCTACGAGCAGTACTTC.

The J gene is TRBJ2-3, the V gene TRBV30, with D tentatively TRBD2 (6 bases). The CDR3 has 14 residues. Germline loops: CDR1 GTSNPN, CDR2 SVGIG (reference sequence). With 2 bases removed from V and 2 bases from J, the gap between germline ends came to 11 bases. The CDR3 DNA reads TGTGCCTGGAGTATGCGGGGAAACACAGATACGCAGTATTTT. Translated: CAWSMRGNTDTQYF. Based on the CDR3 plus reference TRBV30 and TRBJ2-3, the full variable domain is SQTIHQWPATLVQPVGSPLSLECTVEGTSNPNLYWYRQAAGRGLQLLFYSVGIGQISSEVPQNLSASRPQDRQFILSSKKLLLSDSGFYLCAWSMRGNTDTQYFGPGTRLTVL.

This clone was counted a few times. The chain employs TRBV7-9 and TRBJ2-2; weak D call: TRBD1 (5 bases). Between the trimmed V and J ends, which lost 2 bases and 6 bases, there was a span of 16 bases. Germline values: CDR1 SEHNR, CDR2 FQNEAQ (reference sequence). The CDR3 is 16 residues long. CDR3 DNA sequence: TGTGCCAGCAGCTTATCAGGGCGGATGAGTGCCGGGGAGCTGTTTTTT. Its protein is CASSLSGRMSAGELFF.